The clone carrying this T cell receptor beta chain was counted at least ten times. Its target is not known. The sample originates from a study of neurological immune-mediated disorders. Germline V lookup: CDR1 DFQATT, CDR2 SNEGSKA (reference sequence). Deletions cut 7 bases from V and 0 bases from J, with 16 bases between. This CDR3 spans 15 amino acids. General study findings and limits: TCR-beta repertoires seemed private in all groups, with no expanded CDR3 amino acid sequences shared.

It was by 5'RACE with 10-nucleotide random UMIs that the cDNA was made. In TCRdb, the 5' RACE reads were re-called with MiXCR into one record per CDR3 protein. Here the sample spans tens of thousands of distinct CDR3 sequences, over 10% being singletons. This rearrangement joins TRBV20-1 to TRBJ1-3; D remains unclear. This clonotype originated in a man between 60 and 75 years old in good health. The material sequenced was PBMCs. CDR3 sequence (DNA): TGCAGTGGGGTCTCGAGGTCGAGCTCTGGAAACACCATATATTTT. It yields the protein CSGVSRSSSGNTIYF.